This T cell receptor (beta chain) was retrieved from a study of graft-versus-host responses after intestinal transplantation. Produced via immunoSEQ multiplex PCR; TCRdb's table is partial and in-frame only. The sample lists tens of thousands of clones, 33% seen once, with roughly 10% in the top ten. Irradiated stimulators labeled with violet dye, roughly 200,000 in number, were plated with roughly 200,000 CFSE-labeled responders. This clone was counted between two and nine times. Trimming cost V 6 bases and J 5 bases, with 13 bases left between them. CDR1 and CDR2 from the germline V gene are SNHLY and FYNNEI. The CDR3 loop spans 13 amino acids.

The chain combines TRBV2 with TRBJ2-5; D is possibly TRBD2 (5 bases). The sample was alloreactive CD8+ T cells from a mixed lymphocyte reaction culture, taken before intestinal transplant. Subset specified: CFSE-low proliferating T cells sorted from roughly 6-day pre-transplant mixed lymphocyte reaction (GvH or HvG direction). The TCR sequence derives from a human patient who received an intestinal transplant. This chain's CDR3 is CASSSRGGETQYF. Written as DNA, the CDR3 is TGTGCCAGCAGCTCACGGGGTGGGGAGACCCAGTACTTC.